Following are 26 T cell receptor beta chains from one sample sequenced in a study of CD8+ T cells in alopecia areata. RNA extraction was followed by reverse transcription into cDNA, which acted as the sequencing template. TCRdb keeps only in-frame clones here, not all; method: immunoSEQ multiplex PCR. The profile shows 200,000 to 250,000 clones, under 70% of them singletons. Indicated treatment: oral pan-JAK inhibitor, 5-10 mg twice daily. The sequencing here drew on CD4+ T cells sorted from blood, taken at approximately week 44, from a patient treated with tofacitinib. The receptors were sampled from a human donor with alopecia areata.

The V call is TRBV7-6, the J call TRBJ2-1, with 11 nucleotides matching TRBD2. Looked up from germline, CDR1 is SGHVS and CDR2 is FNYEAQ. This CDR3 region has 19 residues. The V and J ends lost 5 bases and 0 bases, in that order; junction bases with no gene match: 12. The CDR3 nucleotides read TGTGCCAGCAGCGGAAGGACTAGCGGGTCTAAGAGCTCCTACAATGAGCAGTTCTTC. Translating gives CASSGRTSGSKSSYNEQFF. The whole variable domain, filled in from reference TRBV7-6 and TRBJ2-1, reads GAGVSQSPRYKVTKRGQDVALRCDPISGHVSLYWYRQALGQGPEFLTYFNYEAQQDKSGLPNDRFSAERPEGSISTLTIQRTEQRDSAMYRCASSGRTSGSKSSYNEQFFGPGTRLTVL.

The CDR3 DNA is TGTGCCACCAGCAGATGGGAGGGCAAAAACATTCAGTACTTC. It encodes CATSRWEGKNIQYF. V usage is TRBV15 and J usage is TRBJ2-4, with 7 bases fitting TRBD2. V lost 2 bases to trimming and J lost 3 bases; unmatched junction nucleotides: 1. This CDR3 spans 14 amino acids. Per the germline V gene, CDR1 is LNHNV and CDR2 is YYDKDF (reference sequence).

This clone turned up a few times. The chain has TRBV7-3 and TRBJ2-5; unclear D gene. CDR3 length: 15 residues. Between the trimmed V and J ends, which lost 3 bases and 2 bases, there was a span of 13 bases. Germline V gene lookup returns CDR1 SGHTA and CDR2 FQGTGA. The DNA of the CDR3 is TGTGCCAGCAGCTTTACGGCGGAACCTCAAGAGACCCAGTACTTC. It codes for CASSFTAEPQETQYF.

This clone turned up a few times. The CDR3 region has the DNA TGCAGCGTGGTTCCGACCGAGAGTTTTACAGATACGCAGTATTTT. Protein: CSVVPTESFTDTQYF. This chain uses TRBV29-1 with TRBJ2-3; D ambiguous. Germline V gene data show CDR1 as SQVTM and CDR2 as ANQGSEA. This CDR3 comprises 15 residues. Trimming shortened V by 6 bases and J by 3 bases, and 19 bases separated the two germline ends.

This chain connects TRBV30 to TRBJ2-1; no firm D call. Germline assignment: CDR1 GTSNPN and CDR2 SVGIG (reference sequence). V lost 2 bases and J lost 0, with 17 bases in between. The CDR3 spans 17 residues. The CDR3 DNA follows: TGTGCCTGGAGTAAATACGGCGGTTCAAGCTCCTACAATGAGCAGTTCTTC. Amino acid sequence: CAWSKYGGSSSYNEQFF.

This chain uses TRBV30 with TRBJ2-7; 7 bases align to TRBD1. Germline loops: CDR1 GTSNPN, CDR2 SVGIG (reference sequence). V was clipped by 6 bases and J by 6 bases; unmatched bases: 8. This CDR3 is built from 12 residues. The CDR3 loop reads CACIDRAREQYF. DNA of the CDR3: TGTGCCTGCATAGACAGGGCGCGCGAGCAGTACTTC.

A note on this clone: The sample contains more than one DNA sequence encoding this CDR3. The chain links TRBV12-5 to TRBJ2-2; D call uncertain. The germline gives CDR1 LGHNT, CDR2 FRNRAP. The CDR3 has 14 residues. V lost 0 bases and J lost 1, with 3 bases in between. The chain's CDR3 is CASGLVVNTGELFF. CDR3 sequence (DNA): TGTGCTAGTGGTTTGGTGGTGAACACCGGGGAGCTGTTTTTT.

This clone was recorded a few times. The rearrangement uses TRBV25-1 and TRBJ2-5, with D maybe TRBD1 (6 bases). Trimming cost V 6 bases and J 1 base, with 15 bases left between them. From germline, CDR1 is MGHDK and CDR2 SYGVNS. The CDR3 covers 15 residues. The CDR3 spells CASSALGTPQETQYF. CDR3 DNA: TGTGCCAGCAGCGCCCTAGGGACACCCCAAGAGACCCAGTACTTC. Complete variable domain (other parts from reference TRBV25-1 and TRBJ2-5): EADIYQTPRYLVIGTGKKITLECSQTMGHDKMYWYQQDPGMELHLIHYSYGVNSTEKGDLSSESTVSRIRTEHFPLTLESARPSHTSQYLCASSALGTPQETQYFGPGTRLLVL.

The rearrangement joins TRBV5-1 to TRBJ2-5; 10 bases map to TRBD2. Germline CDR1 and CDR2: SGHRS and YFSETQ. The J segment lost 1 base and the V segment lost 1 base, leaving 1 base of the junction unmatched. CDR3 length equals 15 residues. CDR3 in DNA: TGCGCCAGCAGCTTGACTAGCGGGGTCCAAGAGACCCAGTACTTC. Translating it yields CASSLTSGVQETQYF.

CDR3 in DNA: TGCAGCGTTGAAGTGTTTACACCGGGACTGTCGTTCATGAACACTGAAGCTTTCTTT. It translates to CSVEVFTPGLSFMNTEAFF. This chain connects TRBV29-1 to TRBJ1-1; D possibly corresponds to TRBD1 (5 bases). Germline V gene sequence: CDR1 SQVTM, CDR2 ANQGSEA. V dropped 1 base and J dropped 0 bases, with 24 bases sitting between them. This CDR3 is built from 19 residues.

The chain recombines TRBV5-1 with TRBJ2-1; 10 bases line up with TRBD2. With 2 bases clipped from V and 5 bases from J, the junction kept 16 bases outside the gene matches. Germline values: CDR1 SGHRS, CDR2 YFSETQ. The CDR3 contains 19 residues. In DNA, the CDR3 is TGCGCCAGCAGCTTATATACCGGGACTAGCGTACTCTCGGACAATGAGCAGTTCTTC. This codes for CASSLYTGTSVLSDNEQFF.

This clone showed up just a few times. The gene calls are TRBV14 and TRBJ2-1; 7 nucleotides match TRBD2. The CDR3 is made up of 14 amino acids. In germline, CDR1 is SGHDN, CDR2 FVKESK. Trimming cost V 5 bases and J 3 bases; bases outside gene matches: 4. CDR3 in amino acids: CASSSGLNYNEQFF. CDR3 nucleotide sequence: TGTGCCAGCAGCTCGGGACTAAACTACAATGAGCAGTTCTTC.

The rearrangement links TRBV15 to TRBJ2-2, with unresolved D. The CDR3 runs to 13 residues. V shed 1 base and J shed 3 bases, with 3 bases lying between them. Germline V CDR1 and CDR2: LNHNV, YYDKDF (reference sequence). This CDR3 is CATSRAYTGELFF. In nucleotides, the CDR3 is TGTGCCACCAGCAGAGCCTACACCGGGGAGCTGTTTTTT.

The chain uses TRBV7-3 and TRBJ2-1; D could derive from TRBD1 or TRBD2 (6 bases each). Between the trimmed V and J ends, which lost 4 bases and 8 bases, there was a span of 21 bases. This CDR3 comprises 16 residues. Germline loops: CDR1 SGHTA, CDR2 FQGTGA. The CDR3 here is CASSSERTVQRDEQFF. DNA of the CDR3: TGTGCCAGCAGCTCCGAACGGACAGTCCAGCGGGATGAGCAGTTCTTC. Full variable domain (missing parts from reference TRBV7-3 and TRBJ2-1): GAGVSQTPSNKVTEKGKYVELRCDPISGHTALYWYRQSLGQGPEFLIYFQGTGAADDSGLPNDRFFAVRPEGSVSTLKIQRTERGDSAVYLCASSSERTVQRDEQFFGPGTRLTVL.

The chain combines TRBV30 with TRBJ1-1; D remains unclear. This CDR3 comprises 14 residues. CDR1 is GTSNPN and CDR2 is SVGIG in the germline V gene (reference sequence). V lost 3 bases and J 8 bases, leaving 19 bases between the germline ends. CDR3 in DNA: TGTGCCTGGAGCTCACCGCCCCGTTCCATGGAAGCTTTCTTT. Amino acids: CAWSSPPRSMEAFF.

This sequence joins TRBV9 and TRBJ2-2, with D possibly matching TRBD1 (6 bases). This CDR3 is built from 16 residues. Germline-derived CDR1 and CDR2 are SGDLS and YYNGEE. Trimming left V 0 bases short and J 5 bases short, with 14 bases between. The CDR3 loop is CASSVATGKATGELFF. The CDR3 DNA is TGTGCCAGCAGCGTAGCTACAGGGAAGGCAACCGGGGAGCTGTTTTTT.

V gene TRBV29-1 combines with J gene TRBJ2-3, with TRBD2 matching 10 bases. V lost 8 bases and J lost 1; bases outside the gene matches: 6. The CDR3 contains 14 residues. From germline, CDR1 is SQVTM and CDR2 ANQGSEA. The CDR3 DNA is TGCAGCTCACGGACTAGCGGAGGCACAGATACGCAGTATTTT. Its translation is CSSRTSGGTDTQYF.

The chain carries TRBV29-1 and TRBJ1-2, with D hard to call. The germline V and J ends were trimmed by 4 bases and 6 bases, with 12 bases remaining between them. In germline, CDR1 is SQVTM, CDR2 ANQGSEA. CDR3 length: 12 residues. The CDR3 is CSVAATGHGYTF. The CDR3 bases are TGCAGCGTTGCCGCAACTGGCCATGGCTACACCTTC. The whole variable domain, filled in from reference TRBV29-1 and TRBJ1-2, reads SAVISQKPSRDICQRGTSLTIQCQVDSQVTMMFWYRQQPGQSLTLIATANQGSEATYESGFVIDKFPISRPNLTFSTLTVSNMSPEDSSIYLCSVAATGHGYTFGSGTRLTVV.

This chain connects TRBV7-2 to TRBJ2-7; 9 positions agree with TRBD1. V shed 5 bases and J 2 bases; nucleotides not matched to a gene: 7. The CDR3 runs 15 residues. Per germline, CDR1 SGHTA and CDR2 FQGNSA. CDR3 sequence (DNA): TGTGCCAGCAGCGATAACCGGGACAGGGCCTACGAGCAGTACTTC. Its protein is CASSDNRDRAYEQYF.

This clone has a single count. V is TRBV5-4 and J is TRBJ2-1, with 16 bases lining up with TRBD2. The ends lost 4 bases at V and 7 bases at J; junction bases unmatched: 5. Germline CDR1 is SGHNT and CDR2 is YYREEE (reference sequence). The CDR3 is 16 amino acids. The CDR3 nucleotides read TGTGCCAGCAGCGCGGGGACTAGCGGGGGGGCGAATGAGCAGTTCTTC. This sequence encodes CASSAGTSGGANEQFF.

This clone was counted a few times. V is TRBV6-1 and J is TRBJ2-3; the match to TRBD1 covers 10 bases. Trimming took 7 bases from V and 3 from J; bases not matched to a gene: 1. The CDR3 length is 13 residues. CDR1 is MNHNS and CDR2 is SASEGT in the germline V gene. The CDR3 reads CASKDRGTDTQYF. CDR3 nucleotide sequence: TGTGCCAGCAAGGACAGGGGGACAGATACGCAGTATTTT.

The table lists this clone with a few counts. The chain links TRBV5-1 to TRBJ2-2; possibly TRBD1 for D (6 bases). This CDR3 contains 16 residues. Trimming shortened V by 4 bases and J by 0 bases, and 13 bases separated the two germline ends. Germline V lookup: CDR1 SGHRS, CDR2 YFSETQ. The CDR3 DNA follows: TGCGCCAGCAGCCGCGATGGGGGCGCGAACACCGGGGAGCTGTTTTTT. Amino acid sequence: CASSRDGGANTGELFF.

The CDR3 region has the DNA TGCGCCAGCAGCCAAGAAGGGTGGACGGGCGGGGCTTTCTTT. Its protein is CASSQEGWTGGAFF. The chain is built from TRBV4-3 and TRBJ1-1; the D is unclear. Germline CDR1 LGHNA, CDR2 YSLEER. The CDR3 is made up of 14 amino acids. The V and J ends lost 0 bases and 11 bases respectively, with 16 bases between them.

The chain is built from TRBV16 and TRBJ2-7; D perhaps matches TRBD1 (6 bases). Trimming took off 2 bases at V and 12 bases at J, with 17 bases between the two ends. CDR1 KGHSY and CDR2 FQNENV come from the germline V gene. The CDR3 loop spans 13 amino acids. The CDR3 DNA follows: TGTGCCAGCAGCCAAAATTGGGACACCCATCGGTACTTC. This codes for CASSQNWDTHRYF.

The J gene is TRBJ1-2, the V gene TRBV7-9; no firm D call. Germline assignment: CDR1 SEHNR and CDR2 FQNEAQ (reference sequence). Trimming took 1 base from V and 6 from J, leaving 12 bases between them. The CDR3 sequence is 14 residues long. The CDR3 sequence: CASSLGVSGNGYTF. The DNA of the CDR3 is TGTGCCAGCAGCTTAGGGGTTTCGGGAAATGGCTACACCTTC.

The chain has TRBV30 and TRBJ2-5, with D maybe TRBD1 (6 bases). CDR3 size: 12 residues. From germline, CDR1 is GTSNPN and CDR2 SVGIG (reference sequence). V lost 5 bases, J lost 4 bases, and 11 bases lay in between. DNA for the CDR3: TGTGCCTGGGACAGGCCAAGAGAGACCCAGTACTTC. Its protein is CAWDRPRETQYF.